The 8 T cell receptor beta chains listed next were all sequenced from one sample in a study of CD8+ T cells in alopecia areata (dated by TCRdb to about 2018). The library relied on the immunoSEQ multiplex PCR assay. RNA was extracted from all samples and reverse transcribed into cDNA, which served as template for TCR sequencing. TCRdb mirrors the immuneACCESS table, restricted to in-frame sequences. Some clones are absent from its copies; in checked studies, under half trace to an unresolved V gene, and the reason for the others is unknown. The sample has over 100,000 clones on record, almost 50% of them singletons. Roughly a sixth of the sample is taken by the ten largest. The intended sense of this specimen's time point label: baseline before oral tofacitinib. The sequences come from CD8+ T cells sorted from blood, collected at week 0. The source of these receptors is a human donor with alopecia areata.

The CDR3: CASSDTTGLEQYF. CDR3 in DNA: TGTGCCAGCAGTGACACGACAGGGCTCGAGCAGTACTTC. The genes are TRBV27 and TRBJ2-7; 7 bases fit TRBD1. Germline V gene lookup returns CDR1 MNHEY and CDR2 SMNVEV (reference sequence). The CDR3 spans 13 residues. Trimming at V came to 5 bases and at J to 6 bases, leaving 7 bases not matched to a gene.

V usage is TRBV9 and J usage is TRBJ2-5; D not resolved. The CDR3 spans 13 residues. Germline V gene sequence: CDR1 SGDLS, CDR2 YYNGEE. The germline V and J ends were trimmed by 0 bases and 4 bases, with 7 bases remaining between them. The CDR3 spells CASSVGSSETQYF. The CDR3 coding sequence is TGTGCCAGCAGCGTAGGCAGCTCAGAGACCCAGTACTTC.

This chain uses TRBV6-5 with TRBJ2-1; the match to TRBD1 covers 9 bases. V lost 2 bases to trimming and J lost 8 bases; unmatched junction nucleotides: 4. CDR1 MNHEY and CDR2 SVGAGI come from the germline V gene. This CDR3 is built from 14 residues. The DNA of the CDR3 is TGTGCCAGCAGTTACGGGACAGGGCTCGATGAGCAGTTCTTC. This codes for CASSYGTGLDEQFF.

This clone was counted a few times. The rearrangement uses TRBV7-9 and TRBJ2-1, with D unclear. Between the trimmed V and J ends, which lost 4 bases and 5 bases, there was a span of 12 bases. Per the germline V gene, CDR1 is SEHNR and CDR2 is FQNEAQ (reference sequence). CDR3 length equals 14 residues. In nucleotides, the CDR3 is TGTGCCAGCAGCTCCCTAGGTTCCCACAATGAGCAGTTCTTC. Encoded protein: CASSSLGSHNEQFF.

V gene TRBV27 combines with J gene TRBJ1-4; D is possibly TRBD1 (5 bases). The length of the CDR3 is 12 residues. Germline V gene lookup returns CDR1 MNHEY and CDR2 SMNVEV (reference sequence). Trimming took off 6 bases at V and 8 bases at J, with 10 bases between the two ends. The CDR3 DNA is TGTGCCAGCAGAGGGGCTATGGAAAAACTGTTTTTT. Residues: CASRGAMEKLFF. Full variable domain (rest looked up from reference TRBV27 and TRBJ1-4): EAQVTQNPRYLITVTGKKLTVTCSQNMNHEYMSWYRQDPGLGLRQIYYSMNVEVTDKGDVPEGYKVSRKEKRNFPLILESPSPNQTSLYFCASRGAMEKLFFGSGTQLSVL.

This clone was detected only a few times. V is TRBV2 and J is TRBJ2-2; D might be TRBD1 (6 bases). Germline V gene data show CDR1 as SNHLY and CDR2 as FYNNEI. V was cut by 9 bases and J by 2 bases, with 13 bases left in between. The CDR3 is 14 amino acids. The CDR3 DNA is TGTGCCAGTTCGGGACACATTAACACCGGGGAGCTGTTTTTT. It encodes CASSGHINTGELFF.

The chain is built from TRBV4-1 and TRBJ2-2; D possibly corresponds to TRBD1 (6 bases). In germline, CDR1 is MGHRA, CDR2 YSYEKL. The length of the CDR3 is 16 residues. V lost 1 base and J 4 bases, leaving 13 bases between the germline ends. CDR3 in DNA: TGCGCCAGCAGCCAAGGGGTGGGGGCGAGCACCGGGGAGCTGTTTTTT. Its protein product is CASSQGVGASTGELFF.

The chain uses TRBV4-3 and TRBJ2-2; maybe TRBD1 (6 bases). Germline V gene data show CDR1 as LGHNA and CDR2 as YSLEER. This CDR3 has 15 residues. V was pared by 4 bases and J by 3 bases, with 12 bases between. The CDR3 coding sequence is TGCGCCAGCAGCCCACAGGGCTGGGACACCGGGGAGCTGTTTTTT. The encoded protein is CASSPQGWDTGELFF.